Each of the 7 T cell receptor beta chains below was sequenced from the same sample in a study of blood T cell repertoires in COVID-19. Assay used: immunoSEQ multiplex PCR; TCRdb lists only in-frame clones, some missing. The sample consists of tens of thousands of clones, 65% to 80% of them appearing once. The source material was peripheral blood. Every receptor here comes from a man aged 55-75 years with active or convalescent COVID-19.

V and J are TRBV5-6 and TRBJ2-2; 7 positions agree with TRBD1. From germline, CDR1 is SGHDT and CDR2 YYEEEE. The CDR3 runs to 15 residues. The V gene end was trimmed by 5 bases and the J gene end by 0 bases; junction bases not matched to a gene: 4. CDR3 in DNA: TGTGCCAGCAGGCAGGGGGTCACGAACACCGGGGAGCTGTTTTTT. It codes for CASRQGVTNTGELFF.

The V gene is TRBV7-3, the J gene TRBJ2-7, with 7 bases identical to TRBD1. CDR1 and CDR2 (germline): SGHTA, FQGTGA. V shed 5 bases and J 4 bases; nucleotides not matched to a gene: 11. CDR3 length: 15 residues. CDR3 in amino acids: CASSRGTGEGYEQYF. CDR3 nucleotides: TGTGCCAGCAGCCGCGGAACAGGGGAAGGATACGAGCAGTACTTC.

J is TRBJ2-1 and V is TRBV11-2; TRBD1 agrees at 9 bases. This CDR3 comprises 14 residues. J gave up 4 bases and V 5 bases, and 3 bases lay outside the gene matches. The germline gives CDR1 SGHAT, CDR2 FQNNGV. CDR3 bases: TGTGCCAGCAGCCGGGACAGGGCTTACAATGAGCAGTTCTTC. It specifies CASSRDRAYNEQFF.

V usage is TRBV30 and J usage is TRBJ2-1, with 7 bases lining up with TRBD2. Germline CDR1 reads GTSNPN; CDR2 reads SVGIG (reference sequence). The V gene end was trimmed by 5 bases and the J gene end by 2 bases; junction bases not matched to a gene: 9. The CDR3 is made up of 15 amino acids. The CDR3 nucleotides are TGTGCCTGGCTGGGAGGGGTCCGCCCCTACAATGAGCAGTTCTTC. Translating it yields CAWLGGVRPYNEQFF. Full variable domain (rest looked up from reference TRBV30 and TRBJ2-1): SQTIHQWPATLVQPVGSPLSLECTVEGTSNPNLYWYRQAAGRGLQLLFYSVGIGQISSEVPQNLSASRPQDRQFILSSKKLLLSDSGFYLCAWLGGVRPYNEQFFGPGTRLTVL.

This clone was counted only a few times. The chain joins TRBV7-9 to TRBJ1-1; D unresolved. The CDR3 has 14 residues. The germline V gene has CDR1 SEHNR and CDR2 FQNEAQ (reference sequence). Trimming stripped 0 bases from V and 4 bases from J, with 9 bases between. The CDR3 protein is CASSLAAGFTEAFF. Here the CDR3 DNA reads TGTGCCAGCAGCTTAGCAGCTGGTTTCACTGAAGCTTTCTTT.

There are a few counts of this clone. This specimen includes other DNA sequences encoding the same CDR3. The chain employs TRBV19 and TRBJ2-1, with TRBD1 as a possible D gene (6 bases). V lost 7 bases and J lost 7, with 14 bases in between. The germline V gene encodes CDR1 LNHDA and CDR2 SQIVND (reference sequence). This CDR3 contains 13 residues. For the CDR3, the DNA is TGTGCCAGTACTCTTACAGGGTGGAATGAGCAGTTCTTC. It yields the protein CASTLTGWNEQFF. Filled out from reference TRBV19 and TRBJ2-1, the complete variable domain reads DGGITQSPKYLFRKEGQNVTLSCEQNLNHDAMYWYRQDPGQGLRLIYYSQIVNDFQKGDIAEGYSVSREKKESFPLTVTSAQKNPTAFYLCASTLTGWNEQFFGPGTRLTVL.

This clone has only a few counts. J is TRBJ2-5 and V is TRBV10-1; 14 bases line up with TRBD2. The germline V gene encodes CDR1 WNHNN and CDR2 SYGVQD (reference sequence). Trimming at V came to 8 bases and at J to 5 bases, leaving 19 bases not matched to a gene. The CDR3 is 19 amino acids. The CDR3 region has the DNA TGCGCCAGCGGCCATAGACTAGCGGGGGGGCAAAAGCCACGGGAGACCCAGTACTTC. It translates to CASGHRLAGGQKPRETQYF.